This T cell receptor (beta chain) was profiled in a study of patients and donors after allogeneic stem cell transplantation. In TCRdb, the RT-PCR reads were re-called with MiXCR into one record per CDR3 protein. Of around 160,000 distinct CDR3 sequences in the sample, 30% were seen once. With 8 bases clipped from V and 1 base from J, the junction kept 4 bases outside the gene matches. The CDR3 extends over 15 amino acids. The V gene's germline CDR1 is MNHEY and CDR2 SVGEGT. The chain joins TRBV6-2 or TRBV6-3 to TRBJ2-2; 10 nucleotides match TRBD2. Sequenced input: blood, either unsorted or a sorted T cell fraction (not recorded which). The TCR sequence derives from a human donor who was either an allogeneic HSCT recipient or a stem cell or donor lymphocyte infusion donor (not recorded which). It is not recorded whose cells these are; they may come from a transplant donor. The CDR3 DNA follows: TGTGCCAGCCGGAGCGGGAGGGAGAACACCGGGGAGCTGTTTTTT. This gives the protein CASRSGRENTGELFF.